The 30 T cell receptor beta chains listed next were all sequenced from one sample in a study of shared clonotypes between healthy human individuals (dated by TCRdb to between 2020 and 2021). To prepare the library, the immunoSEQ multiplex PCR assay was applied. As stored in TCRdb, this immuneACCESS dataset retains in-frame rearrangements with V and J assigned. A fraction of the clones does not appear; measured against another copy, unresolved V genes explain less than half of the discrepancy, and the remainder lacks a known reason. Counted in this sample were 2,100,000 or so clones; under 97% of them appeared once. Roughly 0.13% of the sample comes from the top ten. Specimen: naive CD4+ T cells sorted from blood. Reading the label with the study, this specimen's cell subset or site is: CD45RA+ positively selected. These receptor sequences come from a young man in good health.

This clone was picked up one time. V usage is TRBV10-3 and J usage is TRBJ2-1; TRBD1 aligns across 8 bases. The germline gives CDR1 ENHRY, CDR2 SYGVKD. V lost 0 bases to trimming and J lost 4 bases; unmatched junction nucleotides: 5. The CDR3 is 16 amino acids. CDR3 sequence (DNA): TGTGCCATCAGTGAGTCGACAGGGGCCATTTACAATGAGCAGTTCTTC. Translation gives CAISESTGAIYNEQFF.

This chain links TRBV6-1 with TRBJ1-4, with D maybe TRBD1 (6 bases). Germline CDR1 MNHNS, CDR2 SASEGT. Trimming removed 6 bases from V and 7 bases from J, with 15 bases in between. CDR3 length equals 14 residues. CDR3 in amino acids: CASSSGAALEKLFF. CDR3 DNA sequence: TGTGCCAGCAGCTCAGGGGCGGCGCTTGAAAAACTGTTTTTT.

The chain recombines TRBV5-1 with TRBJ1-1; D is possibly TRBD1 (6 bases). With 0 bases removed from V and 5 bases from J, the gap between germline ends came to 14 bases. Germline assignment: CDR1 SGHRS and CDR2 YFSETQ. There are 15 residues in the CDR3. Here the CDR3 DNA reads TGCGCCAGCAGCTTGGCCCCAGGGGCTGGGACTGAAGCTTTCTTT. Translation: CASSLAPGAGTEAFF.

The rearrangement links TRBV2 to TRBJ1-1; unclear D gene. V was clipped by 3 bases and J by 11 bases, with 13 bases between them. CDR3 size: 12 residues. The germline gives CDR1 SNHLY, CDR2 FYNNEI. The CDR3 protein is CASSEGLTGAFF. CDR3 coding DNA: TGTGCCAGCAGTGAGGGTTTAACGGGGGCTTTCTTT.

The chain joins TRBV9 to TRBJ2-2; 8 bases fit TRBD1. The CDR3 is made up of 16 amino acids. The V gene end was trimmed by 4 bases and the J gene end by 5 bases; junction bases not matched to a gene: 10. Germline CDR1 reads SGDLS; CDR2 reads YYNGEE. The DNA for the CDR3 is TGTGCCAGCAGCTGGACAGGGATTGGAGGGACCGGGGAGCTGTTTTTT. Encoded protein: CASSWTGIGGTGELFF. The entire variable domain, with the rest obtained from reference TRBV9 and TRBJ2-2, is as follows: DSGVTQTPKHLITATGQRVTLRCSPRSGDLSVYWYQQSLDQGLQFLIQYYNGEERAKGNILERFSAQQFPDLHSELNLSSLELGDSALYFCASSWTGIGGTGELFFGEGSRLTVL.

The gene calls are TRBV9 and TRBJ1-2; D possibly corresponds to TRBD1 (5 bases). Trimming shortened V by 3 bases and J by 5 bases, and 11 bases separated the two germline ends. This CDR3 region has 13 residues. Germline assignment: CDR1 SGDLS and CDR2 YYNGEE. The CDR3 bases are TGTGCCAGCAGCGGCGGGGGACTTTATGGCTACACCTTC. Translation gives CASSGGGLYGYTF.

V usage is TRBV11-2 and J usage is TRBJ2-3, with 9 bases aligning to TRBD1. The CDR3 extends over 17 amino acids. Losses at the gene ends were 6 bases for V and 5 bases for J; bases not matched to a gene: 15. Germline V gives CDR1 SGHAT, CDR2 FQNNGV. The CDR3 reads CASRRPGLRGQGDTQYF. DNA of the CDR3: TGTGCCAGCAGACGGCCGGGTCTTCGGGGACAGGGAGATACGCAGTATTTT.

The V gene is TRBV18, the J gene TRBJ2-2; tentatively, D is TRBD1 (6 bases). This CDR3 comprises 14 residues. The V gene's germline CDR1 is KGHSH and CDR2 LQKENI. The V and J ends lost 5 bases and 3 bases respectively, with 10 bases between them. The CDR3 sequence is CASSSDSYTGELFF. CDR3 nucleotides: TGTGCCAGCTCATCGGACAGTTACACCGGGGAGCTGTTTTTT.

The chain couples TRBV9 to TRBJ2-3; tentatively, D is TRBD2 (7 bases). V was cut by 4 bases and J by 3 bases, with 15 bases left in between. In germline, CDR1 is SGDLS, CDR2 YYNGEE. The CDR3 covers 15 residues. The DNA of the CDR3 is TGTGCCAGCAGCTTGAGGGAGGGGGAAACAGATACGCAGTATTTT. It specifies CASSLREGETDTQYF.

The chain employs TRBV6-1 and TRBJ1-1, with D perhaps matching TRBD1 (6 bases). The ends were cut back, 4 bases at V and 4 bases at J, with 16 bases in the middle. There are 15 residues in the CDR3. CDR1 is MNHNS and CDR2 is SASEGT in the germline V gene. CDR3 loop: CASSALNRAGTEAFF. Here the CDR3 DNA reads TGTGCCAGCAGTGCTTTAAACAGGGCGGGCACTGAAGCTTTCTTT.

CDR3 nucleotide sequence: TGTGCCAGCAGTGGGACAGCGTCGGCCACCGGGGAGCTGTTTTTT. This translates into CASSGTASATGELFF. The gene calls are TRBV2 and TRBJ2-2; D may be TRBD1 (6 bases). Germline loops: CDR1 SNHLY, CDR2 FYNNEI. The CDR3 contains 15 residues. The germline V and J ends were trimmed by 4 bases and 4 bases, with 13 bases remaining between them. Together with reference TRBV2 and TRBJ2-2, the CDR3 gives the full variable domain: EPEVTQTPSHQVTQMGQEVILRCVPISNHLYFYWYRQILGQKVEFLVSFYNNEISEKSEIFDDQFSVERPDGSNFTLKIRSTKLEDSAMYFCASSGTASATGELFFGEGSRLTVL.

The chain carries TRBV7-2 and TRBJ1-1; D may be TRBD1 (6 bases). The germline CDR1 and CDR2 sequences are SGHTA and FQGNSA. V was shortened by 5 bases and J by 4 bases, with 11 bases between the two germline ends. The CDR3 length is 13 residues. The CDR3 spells CASSQDRSTEAFF. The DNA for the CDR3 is TGTGCCAGCAGCCAAGACAGGAGCACTGAAGCTTTCTTT.

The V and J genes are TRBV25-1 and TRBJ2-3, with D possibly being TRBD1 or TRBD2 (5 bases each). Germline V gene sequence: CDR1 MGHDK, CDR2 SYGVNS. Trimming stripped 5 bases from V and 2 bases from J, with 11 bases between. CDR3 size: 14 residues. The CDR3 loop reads CASSSVGVTDTQYF. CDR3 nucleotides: TGTGCCAGCAGTTCCGTGGGGGTCACAGATACGCAGTATTTT.

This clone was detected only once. As DNA, the CDR3 is TGTGCCAGCAGCATGGAGTCCTCTGGGGCCAACGTCCTGACTTTC. Translated: CASSMESSGANVLTF. The rearrangement uses TRBV11-3 and TRBJ2-6; no definite D call. Per the germline V gene, CDR1 is SGHNT and CDR2 is YENEEA. The CDR3 consists of 15 residues. The germline V and J ends were trimmed by 5 bases and 0 bases, with 8 bases remaining between them.

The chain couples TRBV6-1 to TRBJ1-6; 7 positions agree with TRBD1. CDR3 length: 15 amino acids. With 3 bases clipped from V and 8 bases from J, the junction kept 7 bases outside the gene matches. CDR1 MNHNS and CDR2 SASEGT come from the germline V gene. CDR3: CASSESKGGYSPLHF. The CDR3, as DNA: TGTGCCAGCAGTGAGTCGAAAGGGGGCTATTCACCCCTCCACTTT.

CDR3 DNA: TGTGCCAGCAGCGTAGCTGCGGACTACGAGCAGTACTTC. Its translation: CASSVAADYEQYF. The chain recombines TRBV9 with TRBJ2-7, with D unresolved. Trimming cost V 0 bases and J 3 bases, with 7 bases left between them. CDR1 SGDLS and CDR2 YYNGEE come from the germline V gene. CDR3 length: 13 residues.

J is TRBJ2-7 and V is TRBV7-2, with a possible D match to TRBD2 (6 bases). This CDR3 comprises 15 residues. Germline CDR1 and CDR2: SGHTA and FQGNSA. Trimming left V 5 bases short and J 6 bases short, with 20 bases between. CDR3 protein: CASSPPLASGGEQYF. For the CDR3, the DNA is TGTGCCAGCAGCCCACCCCTAGCGAGTGGGGGCGAGCAGTACTTC.

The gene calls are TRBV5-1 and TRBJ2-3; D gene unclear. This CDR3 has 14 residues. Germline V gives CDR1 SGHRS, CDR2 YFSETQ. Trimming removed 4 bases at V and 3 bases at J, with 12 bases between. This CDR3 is CASSTLSGTDTQYF. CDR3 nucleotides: TGCGCCAGCAGCACTCTCTCCGGAACAGATACGCAGTATTTT.

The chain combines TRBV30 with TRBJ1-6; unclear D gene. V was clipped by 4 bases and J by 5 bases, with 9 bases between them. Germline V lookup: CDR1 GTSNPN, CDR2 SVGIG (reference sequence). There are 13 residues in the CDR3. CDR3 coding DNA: TGTGCCTGGACCGCCCAGGATAATTCACCCCTCCACTTT. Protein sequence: CAWTAQDNSPLHF. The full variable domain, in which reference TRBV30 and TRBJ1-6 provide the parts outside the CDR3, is SQTIHQWPATLVQPVGSPLSLECTVEGTSNPNLYWYRQAAGRGLQLLFYSVGIGQISSEVPQNLSASRPQDRQFILSSKKLLLSDSGFYLCAWTAQDNSPLHFGNGTRLTVT.

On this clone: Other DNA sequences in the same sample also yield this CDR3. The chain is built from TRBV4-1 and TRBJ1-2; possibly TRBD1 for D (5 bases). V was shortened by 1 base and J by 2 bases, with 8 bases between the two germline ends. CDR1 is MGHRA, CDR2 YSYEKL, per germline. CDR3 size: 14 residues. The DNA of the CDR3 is TGCGCCAGCAGCCAAGTCGAGGGGAACTATGGCTACACCTTC. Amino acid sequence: CASSQVEGNYGYTF.

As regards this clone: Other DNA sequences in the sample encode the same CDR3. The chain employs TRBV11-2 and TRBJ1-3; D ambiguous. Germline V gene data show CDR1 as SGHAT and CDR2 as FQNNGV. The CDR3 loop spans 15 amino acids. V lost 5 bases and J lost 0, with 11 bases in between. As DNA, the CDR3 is TGTGCCAGCAGCCTTACGGACTACTCTGGAAACACCATATATTTT. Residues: CASSLTDYSGNTIYF.

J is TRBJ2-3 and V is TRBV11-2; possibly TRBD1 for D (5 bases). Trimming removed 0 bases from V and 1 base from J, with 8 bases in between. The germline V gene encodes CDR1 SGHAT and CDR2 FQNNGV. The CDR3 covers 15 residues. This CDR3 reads CASSLDDSRTDTQYF. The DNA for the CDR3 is TGTGCCAGCAGCTTAGATGACAGCCGCACAGATACGCAGTATTTT.

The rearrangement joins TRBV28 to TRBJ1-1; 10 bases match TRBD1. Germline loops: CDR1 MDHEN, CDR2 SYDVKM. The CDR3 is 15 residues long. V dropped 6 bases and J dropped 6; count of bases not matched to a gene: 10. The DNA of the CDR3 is TGTGCCAGCAGCCTCCCAGGACAGGGGGGATCTGAAGCTTTCTTT. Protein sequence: CASSLPGQGGSEAFF.

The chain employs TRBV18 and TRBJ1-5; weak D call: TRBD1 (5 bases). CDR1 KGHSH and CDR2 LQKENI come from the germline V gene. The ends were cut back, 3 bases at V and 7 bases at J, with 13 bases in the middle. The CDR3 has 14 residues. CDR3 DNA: TGTGCCAGCTCACCGGTGGGGGGGTTGCAGCCCCAGCATTTT. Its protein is CASSPVGGLQPQHF.

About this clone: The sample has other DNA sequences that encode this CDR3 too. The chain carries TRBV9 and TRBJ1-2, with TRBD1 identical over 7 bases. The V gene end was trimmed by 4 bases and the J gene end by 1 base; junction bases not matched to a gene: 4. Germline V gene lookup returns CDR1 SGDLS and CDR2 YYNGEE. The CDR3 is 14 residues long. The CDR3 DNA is TGTGCCAGCAGCCCCGGGACAGTTAACTATGGCTACACCTTC. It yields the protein CASSPGTVNYGYTF. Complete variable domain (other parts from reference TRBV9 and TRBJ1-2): DSGVTQTPKHLITATGQRVTLRCSPRSGDLSVYWYQQSLDQGLQFLIQYYNGEERAKGNILERFSAQQFPDLHSELNLSSLELGDSALYFCASSPGTVNYGYTFGSGTRLTVV.

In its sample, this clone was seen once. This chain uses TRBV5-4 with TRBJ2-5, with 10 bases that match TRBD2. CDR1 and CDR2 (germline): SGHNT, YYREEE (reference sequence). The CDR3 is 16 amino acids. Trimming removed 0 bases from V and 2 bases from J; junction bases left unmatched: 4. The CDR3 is CASSLGFSGRQETQYF. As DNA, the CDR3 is TGTGCCAGCAGCTTGGGCTTTAGCGGGAGGCAAGAGACCCAGTACTTC.

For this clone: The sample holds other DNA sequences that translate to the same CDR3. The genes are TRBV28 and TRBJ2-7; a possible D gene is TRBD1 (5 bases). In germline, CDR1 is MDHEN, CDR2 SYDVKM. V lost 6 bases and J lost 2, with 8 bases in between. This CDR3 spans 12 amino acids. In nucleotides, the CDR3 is TGTGCCAGCAGAGGGGCAGCCTACGAGCAGTACTTC. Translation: CASRGAAYEQYF. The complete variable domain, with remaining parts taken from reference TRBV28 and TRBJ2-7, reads DVKVTQSSRYLVKRTGEKVFLECVQDMDHENMFWYRQDPGLGLRLIYFSYDVKMKEKGDIPEGYSVSREKKERFSLILESASTNQTSMYLCASRGAAYEQYFGPGTRLTVT.

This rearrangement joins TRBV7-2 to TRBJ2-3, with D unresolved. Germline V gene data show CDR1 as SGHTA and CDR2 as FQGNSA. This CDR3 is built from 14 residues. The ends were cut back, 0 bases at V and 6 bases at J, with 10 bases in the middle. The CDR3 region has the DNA TGTGCCAGCAGCTTAGCGCATACGGAGGATACGCAGTATTTT. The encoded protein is CASSLAHTEDTQYF. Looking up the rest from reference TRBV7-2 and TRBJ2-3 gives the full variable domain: GAGVSQSPSNKVTEKGKDVELRCDPISGHTALYWYRQSLGQGLEFLIYFQGNSAPDKSGLPSDRFSAERTGGSVSTLTIQRTQQEDSAVYLCASSLAHTEDTQYFGPGTRLTVL.

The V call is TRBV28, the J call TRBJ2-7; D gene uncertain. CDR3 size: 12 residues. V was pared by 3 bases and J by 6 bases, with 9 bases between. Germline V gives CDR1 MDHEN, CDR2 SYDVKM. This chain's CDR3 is CASSFGWSEQYF. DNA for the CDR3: TGTGCCAGCAGTTTCGGTTGGAGCGAGCAGTACTTC.

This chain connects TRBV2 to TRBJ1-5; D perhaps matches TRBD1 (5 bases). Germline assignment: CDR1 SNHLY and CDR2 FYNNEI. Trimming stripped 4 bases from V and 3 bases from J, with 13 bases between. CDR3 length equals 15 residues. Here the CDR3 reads CASSGTRGDNQPQHF. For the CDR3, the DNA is TGTGCCAGCAGTGGGACACGTGGGGACAATCAGCCCCAGCATTTT.